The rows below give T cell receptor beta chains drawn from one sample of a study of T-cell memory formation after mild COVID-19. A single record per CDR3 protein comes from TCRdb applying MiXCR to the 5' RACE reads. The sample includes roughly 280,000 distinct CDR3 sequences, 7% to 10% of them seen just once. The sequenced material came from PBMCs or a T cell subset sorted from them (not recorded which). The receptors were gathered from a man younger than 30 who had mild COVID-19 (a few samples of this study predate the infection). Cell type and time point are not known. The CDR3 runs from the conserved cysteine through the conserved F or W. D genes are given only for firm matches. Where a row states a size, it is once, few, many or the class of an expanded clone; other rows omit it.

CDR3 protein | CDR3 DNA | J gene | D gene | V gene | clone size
CASSLGTGTGGRYTEAFF | TGTGCCAGCAGCTTAGGAACCGGGACAGGGGGCAGGTACACTGAAGCTTTCTTT | TRBJ1-1 | TRBD1 | TRBV7-8 | many
CASSFRRGQETQYF | TGTGCCAGCAGCTTCCGGCGGGGCCAAGAGACCCAGTACTTC | TRBJ2-5 | NA | TRBV5-5 | few
CANSRVPNYGYTF | TGTGCCAATTCTAGGGTCCCTAACTATGGCTACACCTTC | TRBJ1-2 | NA | TRBV10-3 | few
CSVRPVVVSSTDTQYF | TGCAGCGTCCGACCCGTGGTGGTATCTAGCACAGATACGCAGTATTTT | TRBJ2-3 | NA | TRBV29-1 | few
CSAKTSATNEKLFF | TGCAGTGCTAAGACCAGCGCAACTAATGAAAAACTGTTTTTT | TRBJ1-4 | NA | TRBV20-1 | few
CASSDRLTYEQYF | TGTGCCAGCAGTGACAGGCTAACCTACGAGCAGTACTTC | TRBJ2-7 | NA | TRBV2 | NA
CSARSRETQYF | TGCAGTGCTAGATCTCGAGAGACCCAGTACTTC | TRBJ2-5 | NA | TRBV20-1 | NA
CASSLTDGVSGNTIYF | TGCGCCAGCAGCTTGACGGACGGAGTGTCTGGAAACACCATATATTTT | TRBJ1-3 | NA | TRBV5-1 | NA
CASRKSSAGGNQPQHF | TGTGCCAGCAGGAAAAGCTCCGCGGGAGGCAATCAGCCCCAGCATTTT | TRBJ1-5 | NA | TRBV6-2/TRBV6-3 | few
CASSQAQGSTNEKLFF | TGCGCCAGCAGCCAAGCACAGGGTTCCACTAATGAAAAACTGTTTTTT | TRBJ1-4 | NA | TRBV4-1 | few
CASSETSGGLETQYF | TGCGCCAGCAGCGAGACTAGCGGGGGCTTGGAGACCCAGTACTTC | TRBJ2-5 | TRBD2 | TRBV5-1 | many
CASSVRGDSFAYEQYF | TGTGCCAGCAGTGTCCGAGGAGACAGCTTCGCCTACGAGCAGTACTTC | TRBJ2-7 | NA | TRBV6-1 | NA
CASSFPGLAGANEQFF | TGTGCCAGCAGCTTCCCGGGACTAGCGGGAGCTAATGAGCAGTTCTTC | TRBJ2-1 | TRBD2 | TRBV7-3 | NA
CSVEDPRASRDGYTF | TGCAGCGTTGAAGATCCCAGGGCCAGTAGGGATGGCTACACCTTC | TRBJ1-2 | NA | TRBV29-1 | many
CASSSRTAPLGYTF | TGTGCCAGCAGCTCTCGGACGGCTCCCCTGGGCTACACCTTC | TRBJ1-2 | NA | TRBV7-2 | few
CASSLVANNEQFF | TGTGCCAGCAGCTTAGTCGCAAACAATGAGCAGTTCTTC | TRBJ2-1 | NA | TRBV7-2 | few
CASSSKQNYGYTF | TGTGCCAGCAGTTCGAAACAGAACTATGGCTACACCTTC | TRBJ1-2 | NA | TRBV12-3/TRBV12-4 | NA
CASSDGISTDTQYF | TGTGCCAGCAGTGACGGGATTAGCACAGATACGCAGTATTTT | TRBJ2-3 | NA | TRBV7-2 | NA
CASSPEAEGRARNEQFF | TGTGCCAGCAGCCCCGAGGCGGAAGGACGGGCGAGGAATGAGCAGTTCTTC | TRBJ2-1 | NA | TRBV4-2 | few
CASSFGVQETQYF | TGCGCCAGCAGCTTTGGCGTCCAAGAGACCCAGTACTTC | TRBJ2-5 | NA | TRBV5-1 | many
CASSYSKAGGLGYTF | TGTGCCAGCAGTTACTCGAAGGCCGGGGGCCTGGGCTACACCTTC | TRBJ1-2 | NA | TRBV6-5 | NA
CASGTGWKSESFF | TGTGCCAGCGGGACAGGGTGGAAATCTGAATCCTTCTTT | TRBJ1-1 | TRBD1 | TRBV28 | NA
CAWSVRVTEAFF | TGTGCCTGGAGTGTTAGAGTAACTGAAGCTTTCTTT | TRBJ1-1 | NA | TRBV30 | NA
CATSVFRHEQFF | TGTGCCACCAGTGTTTTCCGGCATGAGCAGTTCTTC | TRBJ2-1 | NA | TRBV24-1 | NA
CSAVDSNQPQHF | TGCAGTGCGGTGGATAGCAATCAGCCCCAGCATTTT | TRBJ1-5 | NA | TRBV20-1 | NA
CASSLAAAVNTEAFF | TGCGCCAGCAGCTTGGCCGCAGCAGTGAACACTGAAGCTTTCTTT | TRBJ1-1 | NA | TRBV5-1 | few
CASSSSGSTNTEAFF | TGTGCCAGCAGCTCGTCTGGATCTACGAACACTGAAGCTTTCTTT | TRBJ1-1 | NA | TRBV7-2 | NA
CASSLRTVNEQFF | TGTGCCAGCAGCTTACGGACTGTTAATGAGCAGTTCTTC | TRBJ2-1 | NA | TRBV7-2 | few
CASSQGGRHEQFF | TGTGCCAGCAGCCAAGGAGGGCGTCACGAGCAGTTCTTC | TRBJ2-1 | NA | TRBV3-1 | few
CASSSAGGGHFNQPQHF | TGTGCCAGCAGCTCCGCAGGCGGGGGGCACTTCAATCAGCCCCAGCATTTT | TRBJ1-5 | NA | TRBV6-2/TRBV6-3 | many